These T cell receptor beta chains were read from a single sample in a study of CD8 T cells in Susac syndrome. TCRdb called the immunoSEQ multiplex PCR reads again in MiXCR, with one record for every CDR3 protein. The sample gives about 50,000 distinct CDR3 sequences, roughly 93% of which show up once; about 0.51% is in the top ten. The sample was CD8+ T cells from PBMCs. The receptors stem from a human donor with multiple sclerosis. Both conserved end residues are part of each CDR3. D genes are given only for firm matches. Only part of the rows carry a size: once, few, many, or a class if the clone is expanded.

cdr3_nt,cdr3_aa,cdr3_length,j_call,d_call,clone_size,v_call
TGCGCCAGCAGCTTGTTTGGGGAAGCAGACACTGAAGCTTTCTTT,CASSLFGEADTEAFF,15,TRBJ1-1,NA,NA,TRBV5-1
TGTGCCAGCAGTTACTCGACCAGCGGGGGGCATGAGCAGTTCTTC,CASSYSTSGGHEQFF,15,TRBJ2-1,TRBD2,NA,TRBV6-6
TGTGCCAGCAGTACGGGGGGGGCGGGAAATGAGCAGTTCTTC,CASSTGGAGNEQFF,14,TRBJ2-1,TRBD2,once,TRBV7-6
TGTGCCAGCAGCTCTATTCTGGACAGCAAAGAGACCCAGTACTTC,CASSSILDSKETQYF,15,TRBJ2-5,NA,NA,TRBV7-2
TGTGCCACCAGTGCCCCGAGAAGGAAACTTAGCAATCAGCCCCAGCATTTT,CATSAPRRKLSNQPQHF,17,TRBJ1-5,NA,NA,TRBV24-1
TGTGCCAGCAGCCAAGATTCGCCAGGGCGACGTAGCAATCAGCCCCAGCATTTT,CASSQDSPGRRSNQPQHF,18,TRBJ1-5,NA,NA,TRBV3-1
TGTGCCAGCTCAGACACTGGGAGCACAGATACGCAGTATTTT,CASSDTGSTDTQYF,14,TRBJ2-3,NA,NA,TRBV18
TGTGCCAGCTCCGGGCCCCCCTATGGCTACACCTTC,CASSGPPYGYTF,12,TRBJ1-2,NA,NA,TRBV5-6
TGTGCCAGCAGCCCTGGGACAAGGATTAGCTATGGCTACACCTTC,CASSPGTRISYGYTF,15,TRBJ1-2,NA,NA,TRBV3-1
TGTGCCAGCAGCTCGACATGGCGGGGGAGCTCCTACGAGCAGTACTTC,CASSSTWRGSSYEQYF,16,TRBJ2-7,TRBD2,NA,TRBV7-9
TGTGCCAGCAGTTACTCGACAGATATGAACACTGAAGCTTTCTTT,CASSYSTDMNTEAFF,15,TRBJ1-1,NA,once,TRBV6-6
TGTGCCAGCAGACGGGGACAGGGCCGTTATGACTATGGCTACACCTTC,CASRRGQGRYDYGYTF,16,TRBJ1-2,TRBD1,NA,TRBV7-9
TGTGCCAGCAGTTTTAAACTAACTAATGAAAAACTGTTTTTT,CASSFKLTNEKLFF,14,TRBJ1-4,NA,NA,TRBV28
TGTGCCAGCAGCTTATTAGCGGGCGAAGGGAATGAGCAGTTCTTC,CASSLLAGEGNEQFF,15,TRBJ2-1,TRBD2,NA,TRBV7-6
TGTGCCAGCAGTAAGGGCCCCGGGGGGTACAATGAGCAGTTCTTC,CASSKGPGGYNEQFF,15,TRBJ2-1,TRBD2,NA,TRBV27
TGTGCCAGCAAGGGAGACAGGGGGATGGAGGAGCAGTACTTC,CASKGDRGMEEQYF,14,TRBJ2-7,TRBD1,NA,TRBV12-3/TRBV12-4
TGTGCCAGCAGTTTCTCACCATACACTGAAGCTTTCTTT,CASSFSPYTEAFF,13,TRBJ1-1,NA,NA,TRBV27
TGTGCCAGCTCCCGGGGACAGCTCGCGAACACCGGGGAGCTGTTTTTT,CASSRGQLANTGELFF,16,TRBJ2-2,TRBD1,NA,TRBV7-9
TGTGCCAGCAGTGATGGGGTCTCGGACAGTCAGCCCCAGCATTTT,CASSDGVSDSQPQHF,15,TRBJ1-5,NA,NA,TRBV6-1
TGTGCCACCCTTAAAGGACAGGGGGTAATCGAGCAGTACTTC,CATLKGQGVIEQYF,14,TRBJ2-7,TRBD1,NA,TRBV10-3
TGTGCCAGCAGTTACCAGACAGGGGGGAATCAGCCCCAGCATTTT,CASSYQTGGNQPQHF,15,TRBJ1-5,TRBD1,few,TRBV6-1
TGTGCCAGCAGTCCTAGGCGGGGGCTGAGCTCCTACGAGCAGTACTTC,CASSPRRGLSSYEQYF,16,TRBJ2-7,NA,NA,TRBV6-2/TRBV6-3
TGTGCCAGTTTGGGGGGAGACTATGGCTACACCTTC,CASLGGDYGYTF,12,TRBJ1-2,NA,NA,TRBV12-3/TRBV12-4
TGTGCCAGTTTGGGACTAGAACATTACGAGCAGTACTTC,CASLGLEHYEQYF,13,TRBJ2-7,TRBD2,NA,TRBV2
TGTGCCAGCAGTTTGGGAGGGTTTATCACTGAAGCTTTCTTT,CASSLGGFITEAFF,14,TRBJ1-1,NA,once,TRBV27
TGCGCCAGCAGCCCCACGGACTTGGAGGGTACGCAGTATTTT,CASSPTDLEGTQYF,14,TRBJ2-3,NA,NA,TRBV4-3
TGTGCCAGCAGTTATTCACCCGGGACAGCATTCCCCTACGAGCAGTACTTC,CASSYSPGTAFPYEQYF,17,TRBJ2-7,TRBD1,NA,TRBV27
TGTGCCAGCAGCCCCGGACAGGGCCACTATGGCTACACCTTC,CASSPGQGHYGYTF,14,TRBJ1-2,TRBD1,NA,TRBV14
TGCGCCAGCAGCACCACGGAGAGGGGGCCCACCGGGGAGCTGTTTTTT,CASSTTERGPTGELFF,16,TRBJ2-2,TRBD1,NA,TRBV4-1
TGTGCCAGCAATTCGGGACCCGGAAGCCGACAAGCTTTCTTT,CASNSGPGSRQAFF,14,TRBJ1-1,NA,NA,TRBV11-2
TGTGCCAGCAGCCCGCGGGGGGCTGCAGATACGCAGTATTTT,CASSPRGAADTQYF,14,TRBJ2-3,TRBD2,NA,TRBV5-4
TGTGCCAGCAGCTTAAGGACCGCAACTAATGAAAAACTGTTTTTT,CASSLRTATNEKLFF,15,TRBJ1-4,NA,NA,TRBV5-5
TGCAGCGTTGTTGGGACAGGGGGAAACACCATATATTTT,CSVVGTGGNTIYF,13,TRBJ1-3,TRBD1,NA,TRBV29-1
TGTGCCAGCAGCTTTACGGATGGCACTAATGAAAAACTGTTTTTT,CASSFTDGTNEKLFF,15,TRBJ1-4,NA,NA,TRBV7-6
TGTGCCAGCAGCCCCCACCCTATGGGGACAGGTTTCTACGAGCAGTACTTC,CASSPHPMGTGFYEQYF,17,TRBJ2-7,TRBD1,NA,TRBV9
TGTGCCAGCAGCAAATTTGATGCGGGGGGGTACAATGAGCAGTTCTTC,CASSKFDAGGYNEQFF,16,TRBJ2-1,NA,few,TRBV21-1
TGTGCCAGCGGCACCCCCGGGACCCAATTAAGCACAGATACGCAGTATTTT,CASGTPGTQLSTDTQYF,17,TRBJ2-3,NA,NA,TRBV28
TGCGCCAGCAGCCAGATACAGTCAACTAATGAAAAACTGTTTTTT,CASSQIQSTNEKLFF,15,TRBJ1-4,NA,NA,TRBV4-1
TGTGCCAGCAGTTACACACCAGGGGGTAGAGGCTACACCTTC,CASSYTPGGRGYTF,14,TRBJ1-2,TRBD1,NA,TRBV6-5
TGTGCCATCAGTGAGTCGACTGGTGCGGTTCAGGCGTACACAGATACGCAGTATTTT,CAISESTGAVQAYTDTQYF,19,TRBJ2-3,NA,once,TRBV10-3
TGTGCCAGCAGTTCAACCTCAGGGTTTGCAGAGCAGTACTTC,CASSSTSGFAEQYF,14,TRBJ2-7,NA,few,TRBV27
TGCGCCAGCAGCCAAGTTCTGGAGGGGCGAGCTTTCTTT,CASSQVLEGRAFF,13,TRBJ1-1,NA,NA,TRBV4-1